These T cell receptor beta chains were read from a single sample in a study of control samples from healthy donors and cancer patients. Profiling relied on immunoSEQ multiplex PCR, and the TCRdb table lists in-frame clones only, not all of them. Here the sample spans some 71,000 clones, approximately 90% being singletons. The sequenced sample was PBMCs. Receptor source: a man aged 55 to 69 with colorectal cancer. Both conserved end residues are trimmed from each CDR3.

v_gene: TRBV6-1
j_gene: TRBJ1-6
CDR3aa: ASSEGQGRSYNSPLH

v_gene: TRBV5-1
j_gene: TRBJ2-2
CDR3aa: ASSHRVPGELF

v_gene: TRBV14
j_gene: TRBJ2-5
CDR3aa: ASSLRTGWEETQY

v_gene: TRBV9
j_gene: TRBJ2-1
CDR3aa: ASSVALATHGYNEQF

v_gene: TRBV30
j_gene: TRBJ1-2
CDR3aa: AWSSHYGYT

v_gene: TRBV28
j_gene: TRBJ1-1
CDR3aa: ASSLSQGEAF

v_gene: TRBV28
j_gene: TRBJ2-7
CDR3aa: ASIPGTATYEQY

v_gene: TRBV30
j_gene: TRBJ1-5
CDR3aa: AWSMGSNQPQH

v_gene: TRBV5-1
j_gene: TRBJ2-5
CDR3aa: ASSYDMRAGGGETQY

v_gene: TRBV4-1
j_gene: TRBJ2-7
CDR3aa: ASSVQGGEQY

v_gene: TRBV12-3/TRBV12-4
j_gene: TRBJ1-2
CDR3aa: ASSGSGATGYT

v_gene: TRBV11-2
j_gene: TRBJ2-7
CDR3aa: ASSPYFYEQY

v_gene: TRBV6-1
j_gene: TRBJ1-2
CDR3aa: ASSDGGGGRSGYT

v_gene: TRBV4-1
j_gene: TRBJ1-1
CDR3aa: ASSQGATEAF

v_gene: TRBV7-2
j_gene: TRBJ2-2
CDR3aa: ASSLPGAGTGELF

v_gene: TRBV3-1/TRBV3-2
j_gene: TRBJ2-3
CDR3aa: ASSQVEGGADTQY

v_gene: TRBV18
j_gene: TRBJ1-3
CDR3aa: ASSPGTRATPGNTIY

v_gene: TRBV5-1
j_gene: TRBJ2-3
CDR3aa: ASRTGPSTDTQY

v_gene: TRBV24-1
j_gene: TRBJ2-3
CDR3aa: ATSGPGTDTQY

v_gene: TRBV28
j_gene: TRBJ1-1
CDR3aa: ASSSPGTEAF

v_gene: TRBV9
j_gene: TRBJ2-2
CDR3aa: ASSVTGRSELF

v_gene: TRBV7-8
j_gene: TRBJ2-5
CDR3aa: ASSFRGRETQY

v_gene: TRBV15
j_gene: TRBJ2-7
CDR3aa: ATSRTSGGRYEQY

v_gene: TRBV5-1
j_gene: TRBJ2-1
CDR3aa: ASSPRVIDEQF

v_gene: TRBV30
j_gene: TRBJ1-5
CDR3aa: AFAHGGGNQPQH

v_gene: TRBV30
j_gene: TRBJ2-1
CDR3aa: AWTSGFSSSYNEQF

v_gene: TRBV28
j_gene: TRBJ1-4
CDR3aa: ASSPPTNEKLF

v_gene: TRBV25-1
j_gene: TRBJ1-2
CDR3aa: ASSDLTGGVRGYT

v_gene: TRBV19
j_gene: TRBJ2-7
CDR3aa: ASSIDVTYEQY

v_gene: TRBV3-1/TRBV3-2
j_gene: TRBJ2-7
CDR3aa: ASSQSDYEQY

v_gene: TRBV27
j_gene: TRBJ1-2
CDR3aa: ASSPEGVSYGYT

v_gene: TRBV6-5
j_gene: TRBJ1-5
CDR3aa: ASRTTGPQH

v_gene: TRBV19
j_gene: TRBJ2-5
CDR3aa: ASSTRQGEETQY

v_gene: TRBV7-8
j_gene: TRBJ2-3
CDR3aa: ASSLARAMGTQY

v_gene: TRBV18
j_gene: TRBJ2-7
CDR3aa: ASSPGGNFYEQY

v_gene: TRBV24-1
j_gene: TRBJ2-7
CDR3aa: ANRDRAYEQY

v_gene: TRBV6-5
j_gene: TRBJ2-7
CDR3aa: ASSSGGLGATEQY

v_gene: TRBV5-1
j_gene: TRBJ1-1
CDR3aa: ASSLDGTSNTEAF